This paragraph reports one T cell receptor (beta chain). Its target is unknown. The sample comes from a study of cytomegalovirus exposure and HLA in healthy donors. Notes on the study in general: 87-base-pair reads could not separate some V segments, including TRBV6-2 and TRBV6-3.

The PCR was carried out with 60 Vbeta primers and 13 Jbeta primers. Method: immunoSEQ multiplex PCR; TCRdb's copy keeps in-frame clones and lacks some. The repertoire holds under 65,000 clones, with roughly 84% as singletons. The junction had 17 bases not matched to a gene; V was cut back by 4 bases and J by 0 bases. This CDR3 has 20 residues. Germline-derived CDR1 and CDR2 are SNHLY and FYNNEI. The receptor was isolated from a woman aged 18-30 years in good health and CMV-seronegative. The chain uses TRBV2 and TRBJ1-5; the match to TRBD1 covers 8 bases. Sequencing was carried out using PBMCs. The CDR3 nucleotides are TGTGCCAGCAGTGGGCGGCACACAGGGGGGTCCTCTTATAGCAATCAGCCCCAGCATTTT. Translated, it gives CASSGRHTGGSSYSNQPQHF.